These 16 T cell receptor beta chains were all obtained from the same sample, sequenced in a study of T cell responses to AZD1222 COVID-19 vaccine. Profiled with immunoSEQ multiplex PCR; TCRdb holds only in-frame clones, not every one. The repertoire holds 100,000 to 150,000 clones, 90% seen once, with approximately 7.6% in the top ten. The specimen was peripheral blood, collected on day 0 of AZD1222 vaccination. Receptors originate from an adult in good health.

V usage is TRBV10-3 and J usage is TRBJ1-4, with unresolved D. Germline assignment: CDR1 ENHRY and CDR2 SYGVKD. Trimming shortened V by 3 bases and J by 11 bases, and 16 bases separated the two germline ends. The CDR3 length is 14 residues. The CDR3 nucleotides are TGTGCCATCAGTGACCACGCTGATCCCGTGAAACTGTTTTTT. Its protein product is CAISDHADPVKLFF.

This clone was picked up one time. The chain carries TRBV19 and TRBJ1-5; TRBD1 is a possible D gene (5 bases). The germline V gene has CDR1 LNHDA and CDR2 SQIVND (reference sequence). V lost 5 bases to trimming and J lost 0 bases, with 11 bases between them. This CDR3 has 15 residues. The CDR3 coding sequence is TGTGCCAGTAGTCTTGGCGGGGGTAGCAATCAGCCCCAGCATTTT. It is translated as CASSLGGGSNQPQHF.

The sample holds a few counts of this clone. CDR3 amino acids: CASRAPGRFYEQYF. The CDR3 DNA reads TGTGCCAGCAGGGCCCCCGGGAGGTTCTACGAGCAGTACTTC. The chain joins TRBV2 to TRBJ2-7; 7 positions agree with TRBD2. The CDR3 has 14 residues. Germline CDR1 SNHLY, CDR2 FYNNEI. With 6 bases clipped from V and 3 bases from J, the junction kept 8 bases outside the gene matches.

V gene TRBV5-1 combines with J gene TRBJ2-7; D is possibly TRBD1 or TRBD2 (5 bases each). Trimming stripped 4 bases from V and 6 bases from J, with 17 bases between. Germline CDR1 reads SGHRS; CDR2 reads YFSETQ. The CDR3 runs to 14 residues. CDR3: CASSLGPNSPEQYF. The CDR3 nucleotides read TGCGCCAGCAGCCTGGGACCCAATTCCCCCGAGCAGTACTTC.

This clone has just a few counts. CDR3 sequence (DNA): TGTGCCAGCAGCTTAGAAGGGAAATACGAGCAGTACTTC. This gives the protein CASSLEGKYEQYF. The V and J genes are TRBV7-8 and TRBJ2-7; D is ambiguous. The length of the CDR3 is 13 residues. The ends were cut back, 1 base at V and 4 bases at J, with 8 bases in the middle. The germline V gene has CDR1 SGHVS and CDR2 FQNEAQ.

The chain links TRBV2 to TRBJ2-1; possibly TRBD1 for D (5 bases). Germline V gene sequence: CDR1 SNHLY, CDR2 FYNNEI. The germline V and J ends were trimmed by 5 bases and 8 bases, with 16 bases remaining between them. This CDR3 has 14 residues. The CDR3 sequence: CASSPQGTGDEQFF. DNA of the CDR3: TGTGCCAGCAGTCCTCAGGGCACCGGCGATGAGCAGTTCTTC.

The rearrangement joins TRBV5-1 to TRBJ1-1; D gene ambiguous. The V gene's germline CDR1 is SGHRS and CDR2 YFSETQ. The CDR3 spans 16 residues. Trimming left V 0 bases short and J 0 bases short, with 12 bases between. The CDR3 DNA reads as TGCGCCAGCAGCTTGGGAGTAGGAATCATGAACACTGAAGCTTTCTTT. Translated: CASSLGVGIMNTEAFF. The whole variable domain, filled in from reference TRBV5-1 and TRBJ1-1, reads KAGVTQTPRYLIKTRGQQVTLSCSPISGHRSVSWYQQTPGQGLQFLFEYFSETQRNKGNFPGRFSGRQFSNSRSEMNVSTLELGDSALYLCASSLGVGIMNTEAFFGQGTRLTVV.

CDR3 in amino acids: CAWKPLRADEQYF. The CDR3 coding sequence is TGTGCCTGGAAACCCCTTCGGGCGGACGAGCAGTACTTC. The chain combines TRBV30 with TRBJ2-7; D gene unclear. Germline CDR1 and CDR2: GTSNPN and SVGIG (reference sequence). The CDR3 is made up of 13 amino acids. V lost 4 bases, J lost 5 bases, and 15 bases lay in between.

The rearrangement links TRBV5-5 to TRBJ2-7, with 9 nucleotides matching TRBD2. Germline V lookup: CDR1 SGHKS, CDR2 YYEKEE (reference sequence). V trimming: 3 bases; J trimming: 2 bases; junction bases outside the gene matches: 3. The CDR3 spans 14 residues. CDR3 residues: CASSSGTSPYEQYF. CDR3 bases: TGTGCCAGCAGCTCCGGGACTAGCCCCTACGAGCAGTACTTC.

The CDR3 sequence is CASSQGGGRGAYNEQFF. The CDR3 DNA sequence: TGCGCCAGCAGCCAAGGGGGAGGGCGGGGAGCATACAATGAGCAGTTCTTC. The rearrangement joins TRBV4-3 to TRBJ2-1, with TRBD2 matching over 7 bases. Germline V lookup: CDR1 LGHNA, CDR2 YSLEER. Trimming cost V 1 base and J 4 bases; bases outside gene matches: 10. The CDR3 consists of 17 residues.

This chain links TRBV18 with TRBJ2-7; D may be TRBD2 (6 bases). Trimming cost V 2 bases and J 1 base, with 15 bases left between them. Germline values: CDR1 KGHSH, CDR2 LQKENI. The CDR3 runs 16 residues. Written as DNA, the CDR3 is TGTGCCAGCTCACCAATGGTAGCGGCTTCTTCCTACGAGCAGTACTTC. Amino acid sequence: CASSPMVAASSYEQYF. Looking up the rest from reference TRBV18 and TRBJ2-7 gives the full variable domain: NAGVMQNPRHLVRRRGQEARLRCSPMKGHSHVYWYRQLPEEGLKFMVYLQKENIIDESGMPKERFSAEFPKEGPSILRIQQVVRGDSAAYFCASSPMVAASSYEQYFGPGTRLTVT.

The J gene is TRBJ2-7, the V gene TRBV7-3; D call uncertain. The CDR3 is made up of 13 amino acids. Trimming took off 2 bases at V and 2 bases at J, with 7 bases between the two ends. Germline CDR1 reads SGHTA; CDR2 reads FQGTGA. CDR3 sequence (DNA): TGTGCCAGCAGCTTAGGACGGGCCTACGAGCAGTACTTC. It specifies CASSLGRAYEQYF.

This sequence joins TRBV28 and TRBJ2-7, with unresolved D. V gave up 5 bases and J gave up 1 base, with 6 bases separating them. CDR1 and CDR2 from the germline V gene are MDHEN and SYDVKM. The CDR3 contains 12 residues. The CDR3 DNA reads TGTGCCAGCAGTACCAGTTCCTACGAGCAGTACTTC. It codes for CASSTSSYEQYF. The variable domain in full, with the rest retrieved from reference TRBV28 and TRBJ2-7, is DVKVTQSSRYLVKRTGEKVFLECVQDMDHENMFWYRQDPGLGLRLIYFSYDVKMKEKGDIPEGYSVSREKKERFSLILESASTNQTSMYLCASSTSSYEQYFGPGTRLTVT.

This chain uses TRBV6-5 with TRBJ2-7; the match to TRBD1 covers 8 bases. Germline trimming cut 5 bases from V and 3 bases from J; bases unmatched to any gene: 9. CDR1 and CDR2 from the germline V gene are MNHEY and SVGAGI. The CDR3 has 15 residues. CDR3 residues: CASSPGTGQNYEQYF. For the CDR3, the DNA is TGTGCCAGCAGTCCCGGGACAGGCCAAAACTACGAGCAGTACTTC.

The CDR3 protein is CASSLGTSFSNQPQHF. CDR3 sequence (DNA): TGTGCCAGCAGCTTAGGGACAAGCTTTAGCAATCAGCCCCAGCATTTT. This chain connects TRBV7-9 to TRBJ1-5, with D possibly TRBD1 on 5 matching bases. Deletions cut 1 base from V and 0 bases from J, with 10 bases between. The CDR3 runs 16 residues. Germline V lookup: CDR1 SEHNR, CDR2 FQNEAQ (reference sequence).

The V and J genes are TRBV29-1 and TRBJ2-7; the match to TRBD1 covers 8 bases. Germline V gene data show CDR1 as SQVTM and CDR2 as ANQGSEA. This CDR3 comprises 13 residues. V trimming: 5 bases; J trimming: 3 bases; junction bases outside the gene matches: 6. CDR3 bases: TGCAGCGTTTCAGGGGGCGAGGTCTACGAGCAGTACTTC. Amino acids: CSVSGGEVYEQYF.